The 3 T cell receptor beta chains in this list originate from one sample, sequenced in a study of vaccination and CD4 T cells after COVID-19. These receptors have no identified antigens. Oncomine TCR Beta short-read sequencing was applied to DNA from cultured CD4+ T cells. MiXCR, run by TCRdb on the PCR reads, gives a single entry per CDR3 protein. This table has roughly 9,300 distinct CDR3 sequences, about 23% appearing once. Specified treatment: approximately nine-day PBMC culture with coronavirus spike peptide pools or control peptides (ViraFEST assay). The source material was CD4+ T cells from blood, cultured in vitro, sampled before SARS-CoV-2 vaccination. The source is a human donor who received a COVID-19 vaccine.

The chain employs TRBV10-1 and TRBJ2-3; D not certain. Germline assignment: CDR1 WNHNN and CDR2 SYGVQD (reference sequence). CDR3 length: 14 amino acids. V was pared by 4 bases and J by 2 bases, with 10 bases between. DNA for the CDR3: TGCGCCAGCAGTGTCCTAGGACCCACAGATACGCAGTATTTT. It translates to CASSVLGPTDTQYF.

The CDR3: CASSELRGADTQYF. In DNA form, the CDR3 reads TGCGCCAGCAGTGAGTTGAGGGGCGCAGATACGCAGTATTTT. The gene calls are TRBV10-2 and TRBJ2-3; D may match TRBD1 or TRBD2 (5 bases each). CDR1 and CDR2 (germline): WSHSY, SAAADI. The CDR3 consists of 14 residues. V lost 1 base and J 4 bases, leaving 9 bases between the germline ends.

The V call is TRBV6-1, the J call TRBJ2-7, with a weak D call TRBD2 (6 bases). Trimming cost V 2 bases and J 0 bases, with 8 bases left between them. This CDR3 region has 14 residues. Germline V gene lookup returns CDR1 MNHNS and CDR2 SASEGT. CDR3 DNA sequence: TGTGCCAGCAGTGAACGGGGGTACTCCTACGAGCAGTACTTC. Translating it yields CASSERGYSYEQYF.